A single T cell receptor beta chain is shown here with its context. This clone has a handful of counts. Its antigen is not yet known. Base quality data are lacking; no much larger clone is found one base away. Donors formed part of the validation cohort, which comprised 120 subjects and was distinct from the first cohort of roughly 600 subjects. This sample stems from a study of cytomegalovirus exposure and HLA in healthy donors (dated by TCRdb to the late 2010s). Looking at the study overall: The roughly 650 repertoires of the first cohort and the approximately 110 validation repertoires were produced on the same platform, according to a later analysis. The study aimed to test whether cataloging public T cell receptors could reveal signatures of past pathogen exposure. High-throughput TCR immunosequencing, statistical association of individual TCRs with disease status, and machine learning were combined to predict cytomegalovirus infection status. Besides the first cohort of roughly 640 subjects, a separate validation cohort made up of roughly 120 different subjects was used. Points the paper makes about the study in general: Subsequent analysis determined that TCRs grouped into clusters in the first cohort also showed a tendency toward co-occurrence across the roughly 120 validation repertoires, and 85% to 95% of cluster scores exceeded 0. A few of the identified cytomegalovirus-associated TCR beta chains were confirmed in vitro to be specific for cytomegalovirus antigens. It was suggested by the authors that the approach could potentially be generalized to other disease states and immunological phenotypes. The classifier was reported to diagnose cytomegalovirus status with high specificity and sensitivity in both the original and validation cohorts. Most TCR sequences were observed very rarely across donors, whereas some public TCRs were present in many individuals. A later analysis had no HLA typing for the validation cohort, so co-occurrence there was scored across all 110 or so repertoires. The study listed 150 to 200 TCR beta chains as associated with cytomegalovirus.

To prepare the library, the immunoSEQ multiplex PCR assay was applied. For the original study's pipeline: To diagnose cytomegalovirus status from the catalog of TCR beta chain sequences, a statistical classification framework was built. TCRdb took this table from immuneACCESS and kept in-frame rearrangements with V and J called. Such tables lack part of the clones; where checked against another copy, unresolved V genes explain under half of the gap, and the rest is unexplained. The D gene and trimming were derived from the DNA, and the V and J assignments and clone size from that table. This sample is represented by hundreds of thousands of clones; around four fifths of them were singletons. Clones ranked in the top ten supply roughly 5.5% of the sample. The germline V gene gives CDR1 as SGHTA and CDR2 as FQGNSA. Germline trimming: 5 bases from V, 8 bases from J; junction bases outside gene matches: 11. Counted from cysteine to phenylalanine, this CDR3 has 14 amino acids. Here the CDR3 DNA is all that survives: 42 bases in frame from base 1.

The sequence was collected from a young woman in good health and CMV-seronegative. Sequencing used PBMCs. The V gene is TRBV7-2 and the J gene is TRBJ1-2; 7 junctional bases match TRBD1. The sequence in DNA is TGTGCCAGCAGCCAGGGACAGTCTCTTCGCGGCTACACCTTC. Its translation reads: CASSQGQSLRGYTF.